This entry is about one T cell receptor beta chain. Method: immunoSEQ multiplex PCR; TCRdb's copy keeps in-frame clones and lacks some. The sample holds over 55,000 clones, 80% to 95% seen once. The data derive from a study of blood T cell repertoires in COVID-19. About the study: COVID-19 samples from acute and convalescent phases originated in the United States, Italy and Spain.

Per the germline V gene, CDR1 is SGHAT and CDR2 is FQNNGV. This CDR3 is 17 amino acids long. Trimming pared 4 bases from V and 1 base from J, leaving 16 bases between. V is TRBV11-2 and J is TRBJ2-2, with a tentative D call TRBD2 (6 bases). What was sequenced was peripheral blood. The receptor's source is a man in his 60s with acute or convalescent COVID-19. CDR3 residues: CASSSIYFGGNTGELFF. CDR3 nucleotide sequence: TGTGCCAGCAGCTCCATTTATTTCGGGGGGAACACCGGGGAGCTGTTTTTT. The full variable domain, in which reference TRBV11-2 and TRBJ2-2 provide the parts outside the CDR3, is EAGVAQSPRYKIIEKRQSVAFWCNPISGHATLYWYQQILGQGPKLLIQFQNNGVVDDSQLPKDRFSAERLKGVDSTLKIQPAKLEDSAVYLCASSSIYFGGNTGELFFGEGSRLTVL.